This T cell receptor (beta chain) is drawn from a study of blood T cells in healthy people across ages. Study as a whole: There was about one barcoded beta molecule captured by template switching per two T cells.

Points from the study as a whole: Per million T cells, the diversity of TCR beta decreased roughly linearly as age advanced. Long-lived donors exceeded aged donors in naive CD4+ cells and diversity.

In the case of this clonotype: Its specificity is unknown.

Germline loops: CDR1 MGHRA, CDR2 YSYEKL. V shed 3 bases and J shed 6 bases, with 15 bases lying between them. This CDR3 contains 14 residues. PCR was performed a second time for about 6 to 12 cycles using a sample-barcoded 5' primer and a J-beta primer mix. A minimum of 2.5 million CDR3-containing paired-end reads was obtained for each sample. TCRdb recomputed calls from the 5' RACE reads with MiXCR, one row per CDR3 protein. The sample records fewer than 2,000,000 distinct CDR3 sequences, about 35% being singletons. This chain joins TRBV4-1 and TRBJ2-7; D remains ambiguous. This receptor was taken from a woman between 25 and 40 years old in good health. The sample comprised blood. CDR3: CASSHFREWSEQYF. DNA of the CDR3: TGCGCCAGCAGCCACTTCCGCGAATGGAGCGAGCAGTACTTC.